The 26 T cell receptor beta chains reported below all come from one sample, sequenced in a study of blood T cell repertoires in COVID-19. Assay: immunoSEQ multiplex PCR; the TCRdb copy retains only in-frame clones and omits some. Of hundreds of thousands of clones detected, 86% appear once; the ten largest clones hold 7.1%. The sample taken for sequencing was peripheral blood. The receptor source for this set is a woman aged 55-70 years with COVID-19, enrolled during active disease.

The chain is built from TRBV4-1 and TRBJ1-1, with D hard to call. This CDR3 region has 14 residues. Per germline, CDR1 MGHRA and CDR2 YSYEKL. V was cut by 6 bases and J by 4 bases, with 15 bases left in between. CDR3: CASSPRLLGTEAFF. CDR3 nucleotides: TGCGCCAGCAGTCCACGATTGCTAGGCACTGAAGCTTTCTTT.

This chain joins TRBV4-1 and TRBJ2-1, with D possibly TRBD2 on 8 matching bases. The CDR3 has 19 amino acids. V lost 1 base to trimming and J lost 0 bases, with 19 bases between them. From germline, CDR1 is MGHRA and CDR2 YSYEKL. As DNA, the CDR3 is TGCGCCAGCAGCCAAGGCGGGGGGACAGTCCAGAGCTCCTACAATGAGCAGTTCTTC. Translating gives CASSQGGGTVQSSYNEQFF.

This clone was counted only a few times. The chain recombines TRBV11-3 with TRBJ1-2, with TRBD1 as a possible D gene (5 bases). Germline V gene lookup returns CDR1 SGHNT and CDR2 YENEEA. The CDR3 contains 14 residues. The ends were cut back, 5 bases at V and 4 bases at J, with 14 bases in the middle. CDR3: CASSALGGTYGYTF. The CDR3 DNA is TGTGCCAGCAGCGCATTGGGGGGTACCTATGGCTACACCTTC.

V usage is TRBV5-1 and J usage is TRBJ2-1; D is possibly TRBD2 (6 bases). Trimming shortened V by 4 bases and J by 0 bases, and 11 bases separated the two germline ends. CDR1 is SGHRS and CDR2 is YFSETQ in the germline V gene. The CDR3 has 15 amino acids. CDR3 sequence (DNA): TGCGCCAGCAGCGCGGGGCTGAGCTCCTACAATGAGCAGTTCTTC. It yields the protein CASSAGLSSYNEQFF.

J is TRBJ1-4 and V is TRBV21-1. TRBV21-1 is a documented pseudogene. The CDR3 covers 12 residues. The CDR3 protein is CASSDLLEKLFF. CDR3 in DNA: TGTGCCAGCAGCGACTTATTAGAAAAACTGTTTTTT.

V gene TRBV7-3 combines with J gene TRBJ1-3, with D uncertain. The CDR3 is made up of 13 amino acids. Germline V lookup: CDR1 SGHTA, CDR2 FQGTGA. Trimming pared 5 bases from V and 3 bases from J, leaving 8 bases between. This CDR3 reads CASSPRLGNTIYF. As DNA, the CDR3 is TGTGCCAGCAGCCCCAGACTTGGAAACACCATATATTTT.

This chain connects TRBV12-5 to TRBJ1-1; D remains unclear. The V gene's germline CDR1 is LGHNT and CDR2 FRNRAP. V lost 3 bases to trimming and J lost 0 bases, with 5 bases between them. The CDR3 totals 13 residues. CDR3 residues: CASGFLLNTEAFF. DNA for the CDR3: TGTGCTAGTGGTTTCCTCCTGAACACTGAAGCTTTCTTT.

Worth noting for this clone: A read error may account for a junction end that differs from germline. V is TRBV7-2 and J is TRBJ2-1; TRBD1 matches at 8 bases. The CDR3 spans 12 residues. Germline lookup yields CDR1 SGHTA and CDR2 FQGNSA. Written as DNA, the CDR3 is TGTGCCAGCAGTTACCAGGGGGCTGAGCGGTTCTTC. Its translation: CASSYQGAERFF.

This clone was recorded once. This sequence joins TRBV7-9 and TRBJ2-5; D gene ambiguous. The CDR3 runs to 13 residues. The germline CDR1 and CDR2 sequences are SEHNR and FQNEAQ (reference sequence). The V end lost 2 bases, the J end lost 5 bases, and 9 bases lay between the germline ends. Here the CDR3 reads CASSLRLGETQYF. The CDR3 DNA reads as TGTGCCAGCAGCTTAAGACTTGGGGAGACCCAGTACTTC.

The chain is built from TRBV30 and TRBJ1-2; D is possibly TRBD1 (5 bases). The CDR3 spans 13 residues. Looked up from germline, CDR1 is GTSNPN and CDR2 is SVGIG (reference sequence). The V gene lost 0 bases and the J gene lost 4 bases, with 9 bases spanning the gap. In DNA, the CDR3 is TGTGCCTGGAGTGTAGCAAGGGGCTATGGCTACACCTTC. As protein: CAWSVARGYGYTF.

The chain uses TRBV11-3 and TRBJ2-3, with TRBD1 identical over 7 bases. V shed 0 bases, J shed 4 bases, and the junction held 10 bases outside the gene matches. The CDR3 is 17 residues long. Germline CDR1 and CDR2: SGHNT and YENEEA. The CDR3 sequence: CASSLDPEGGFADTQYF. CDR3 coding DNA: TGTGCCAGCAGCTTAGATCCTGAAGGGGGCTTCGCAGATACGCAGTATTTT.

In the case of this clone: Other DNA variants within this sample encode the same CDR3. The chain links TRBV7-2 to TRBJ1-2; the match to TRBD1 covers 7 bases. The CDR3 has 13 amino acids. V lost 2 bases, J lost 6 bases, and 3 bases stayed unmatched. Germline CDR1 and CDR2: SGHTA and FQGNSA. CDR3 protein: CASSLRDRDGYTF. CDR3 sequence (DNA): TGTGCCAGCAGCTTAAGGGACAGAGATGGCTACACCTTC.

This clone was picked up many times. V gene TRBV7-2 combines with J gene TRBJ1-2; possible D gene TRBD1, 6 bases. V was cut by 1 base and J by 7 bases, with 13 bases left in between. The CDR3 loop spans 14 amino acids. Per germline, CDR1 SGHTA and CDR2 FQGNSA. The CDR3 loop is CASSLGQAVSGYTF. The CDR3 nucleotides read TGTGCCAGCAGCTTAGGACAGGCGGTGTCTGGCTACACCTTC.

The rearrangement joins TRBV28 to TRBJ1-3, with D possibly being TRBD1 (5 bases). Trimming stripped 6 bases from V and 0 bases from J, with 12 bases between. Germline V lookup: CDR1 MDHEN, CDR2 SYDVKM. The CDR3 loop spans 15 amino acids. The CDR3 here is CASSGTASSGNTIYF. The CDR3 region has the DNA TGTGCCAGCAGCGGGACTGCTAGCTCTGGAAACACCATATATTTT.

This clone was found once. The rearrangement joins TRBV19 to TRBJ2-7; D possibly corresponds to TRBD1 (6 bases). Deletions cut 5 bases from V and 4 bases from J, with 18 bases between. Germline V lookup: CDR1 LNHDA, CDR2 SQIVND (reference sequence). The CDR3 spans 15 residues. The chain's CDR3 is CASSDHRVPLYEQYF. The CDR3 nucleotides read TGTGCCAGTAGTGACCACAGGGTTCCCCTTTACGAGCAGTACTTC.

The chain couples TRBV2 to TRBJ2-1; TRBD2 aligns across 9 bases. The CDR3 runs 16 residues. Germline lookup yields CDR1 SNHLY and CDR2 FYNNEI. After removal of 2 bases from V and 8 bases from J, the junction contained 10 bases not matched to a gene. The CDR3: CASSEMASGTEDEQFF. The CDR3 DNA sequence: TGTGCCAGCAGTGAAATGGCTAGCGGGACCGAGGATGAGCAGTTCTTC.

The CDR3 protein is CASGQDPNYGYTF. As DNA, the CDR3 is TGTGCCAGCGGACAGGACCCTAACTATGGCTACACCTTC. V is TRBV25-1 and J is TRBJ1-2, with TRBD1 identical over 7 bases. Per germline, CDR1 MGHDK and CDR2 SYGVNS. Trimming removed 8 bases from V and 0 bases from J; junction bases left unmatched: 3. This CDR3 has 13 amino acids.

The chain couples TRBV5-1 to TRBJ1-2; the D gene is possibly TRBD1 (6 bases). V lost 4 bases and J 4 bases, leaving 14 bases between the germline ends. Germline CDR1 is SGHRS and CDR2 is YFSETQ. CDR3 length equals 14 residues. The DNA for the CDR3 is TGCGCCAGCAGCCAGGGGTCGACCCCCTATGGCTACACCTTC. It codes for CASSQGSTPYGYTF.

The gene calls are TRBV11-2 and TRBJ2-5; D uncertain. There are 15 residues in the CDR3. Trimming stripped 0 bases from V and 0 bases from J, with 8 bases between. CDR1 and CDR2 (germline): SGHAT, FQNNGV. The CDR3 region is CASSLDYTYQETQYF. As DNA, the CDR3 is TGTGCCAGCAGCTTAGATTACACGTACCAAGAGACCCAGTACTTC.

This rearrangement joins TRBV19 to TRBJ1-1; the D is unclear. The V end was cut by 9 bases, the J end by 2 bases, with 22 bases between. Germline V gives CDR1 LNHDA, CDR2 SQIVND (reference sequence). There are 16 residues in the CDR3. The CDR3 region is CASTPTRWGANTEAFF. In nucleotides, the CDR3 is TGTGCCAGCACCCCCACCAGGTGGGGAGCCAACACTGAAGCTTTCTTT.

The rearrangement links TRBV10-3 to TRBJ2-1; 8 bases map to TRBD2. CDR1 and CDR2 from the germline V gene are ENHRY and SYGVKD. This CDR3 has 15 residues. The V segment lost 6 bases and the J segment 4 bases; nucleotides outside the gene matches: 8. For the CDR3, the DNA is TGTGCCATCAGGGTTGTGGGACTAGATTACAATGAGCAGTTCTTC. Amino acid sequence: CAIRVVGLDYNEQFF.

The rearrangement uses TRBV19 and TRBJ2-3, with 10 bases identical to TRBD1. The germline gives CDR1 LNHDA, CDR2 SQIVND (reference sequence). V was clipped by 7 bases and J by 3 bases; unmatched bases: 4. This CDR3 is built from 14 residues. The CDR3: CASKWGQGTDTQYF. CDR3 DNA: TGTGCCAGTAAATGGGGACAGGGGACAGATACGCAGTATTTT.

The chain has TRBV9 and TRBJ1-2, with D tentatively TRBD1 (6 bases). V was clipped by 4 bases and J by 7 bases, with 20 bases between them. CDR1 SGDLS and CDR2 YYNGEE come from the germline V gene. The CDR3 sequence is 15 residues long. CDR3 coding DNA: TGTGCCAGCAGCCCCCCGGTAGGCAGGGGCTCTGGCTACACCTTC. This translates into CASSPPVGRGSGYTF. Looking up the rest from reference TRBV9 and TRBJ1-2 gives the full variable domain: DSGVTQTPKHLITATGQRVTLRCSPRSGDLSVYWYQQSLDQGLQFLIQYYNGEERAKGNILERFSAQQFPDLHSELNLSSLELGDSALYFCASSPPVGRGSGYTFGSGTRLTVV.

This chain joins TRBV7-2 and TRBJ2-5; TRBD2 matches at 8 bases. Germline V gene lookup returns CDR1 SGHTA and CDR2 FQGNSA. The CDR3 runs 15 residues. After removal of 1 base from V and 7 bases from J, the junction contained 8 bases not matched to a gene. CDR3 amino acids: CASSLEAGASRTQYF. The CDR3 coding sequence is TGTGCCAGCAGCTTAGAAGCGGGGGCCTCTCGGACCCAGTACTTC.

The CDR3 DNA reads TGTGCCAGCAGCGTAGGAGCGGGGGGCCCCTCTAGCACAGATACGCAGTATTTT. Encoded protein: CASSVGAGGPSSTDTQYF. The chain is built from TRBV9 and TRBJ2-3; 9 bases fit TRBD2. The CDR3 sequence is 18 residues long. Germline V gene lookup returns CDR1 SGDLS and CDR2 YYNGEE. The junction had 8 bases not matched to a gene; V was cut back by 0 bases and J by 0 bases.

The chain links TRBV18 to TRBJ2-1, with 10 bases that match TRBD1. V lost 3 bases and J lost 7; bases outside the gene matches: 6. The CDR3 is 15 residues long. The germline V gene has CDR1 KGHSH and CDR2 LQKENI. The chain's CDR3 is CASSPPAGQGNEQFF. The CDR3 coding sequence is TGTGCCAGCTCACCCCCAGCGGGACAGGGGAATGAGCAGTTCTTC.